The sequence of this T cell receptor (beta chain) was determined in a study of blood T cell repertoires in COVID-19. Overall study: Symptom resolution, clearance, or two negative PCRs marked donors in Cohort 3 as recovered.

The table came from immunoSEQ multiplex PCR; TCRdb's copy has only in-frame clones and leaves some out. The top ten hold 15% to 20% of the sample, which has about 170,000 clones, roughly 85% seen once. Living in about two dozen US areas, the participants were between roughly 18 and 90 years of age. The CDR3 contains 16 residues. Trimming at V came to 1 base and at J to 5 bases, leaving 9 bases not matched to a gene. CDR1 is LNHNV, CDR2 YYDKDF, per germline (reference sequence). The sequence came from a woman in her seventies in a cohort exposed to, infected with or recovered from COVID-19 (not recorded which). The source material was PBMCs or T cells enriched from blood (not recorded which). This chain connects TRBV15 to TRBJ2-7; 9 bases are a match to TRBD1. This chain's CDR3 is CATSRGVWDRVHEQYF. As DNA, the CDR3 is TGTGCCACCAGCAGAGGAGTTTGGGACAGGGTCCACGAGCAGTACTTC.